What follows are 12 T cell receptor beta chains derived from one specimen sequenced in a study of T cell changes during pregnancy in multiple sclerosis. Sequencing used immunoSEQ multiplex PCR; TCRdb keeps in-frame clones, though not all of them. The data show about 42,000 clones, less than 90% seen once. Source: CD4+ T cells from peripheral blood mononuclear cells, taken before pregnancy. The source is a female donor with multiple sclerosis, enrolled in a pregnancy study.

The chain recombines TRBV2 with TRBJ1-1, with D uncertain. The CDR3 runs to 18 residues. V was trimmed by 2 bases and J by 2 bases, leaving 21 bases between them. Germline V lookup: CDR1 SNHLY, CDR2 FYNNEI. CDR3 sequence: CASSEISSGSRRNTEAFF. DNA of the CDR3: TGTGCCAGCAGTGAAATTAGTTCTGGGTCTCGGAGAAACACTGAAGCTTTCTTT. Combining the CDR3 with reference TRBV2 and TRBJ1-1 gives the whole variable domain EPEVTQTPSHQVTQMGQEVILRCVPISNHLYFYWYRQILGQKVEFLVSFYNNEISEKSEIFDDQFSVERPDGSNFTLKIRSTKLEDSAMYFCASSEISSGSRRNTEAFFGQGTRLTVV.

This chain links TRBV29-1 with TRBJ2-2; 10 bases map to TRBD2. Germline V gives CDR1 SQVTM, CDR2 ANQGSEA. The CDR3 has 16 amino acids. V trimming: 4 bases; J trimming: 4 bases; junction bases outside the gene matches: 9. The CDR3 coding sequence is TGCAGCGTTGTTGGAGCGGGGGGGCCCGGCACCGGGGAGCTGTTTTTT. This encodes CSVVGAGGPGTGELFF.

About this clone: This same CDR3 is encoded by further DNA sequences in the sample. The J gene is TRBJ2-7, the V gene TRBV7-3, with D possibly matching TRBD1 (5 bases). Trimming left V 0 bases short and J 1 base short, with 7 bases between. The CDR3 is 14 residues long. Germline CDR1 is SGHTA and CDR2 is FQGTGA. The CDR3 loop reads CASSLTDSSYEQYF. The CDR3 nucleotides read TGTGCCAGCAGCTTAACCGACAGTTCCTACGAGCAGTACTTC.

The gene calls are TRBV13 and TRBJ2-3, with 7 bases fitting TRBD1. CDR1 and CDR2 (germline): PRHDT, FYEKMQ (reference sequence). CDR3 length: 16 residues. V lost 5 bases, J lost 3 bases, and 11 bases stayed unmatched. CDR3 in amino acids: CASSNKQGKTTDTQYF. CDR3 DNA: TGTGCCAGCAGCAACAAACAGGGGAAGACGACAGATACGCAGTATTTT.

V is TRBV19 and J is TRBJ2-3, with 13 bases fitting TRBD2. Germline loops: CDR1 LNHDA, CDR2 SQIVND (reference sequence). The CDR3 has 16 amino acids. The V segment lost 8 bases and the J segment 6 bases; nucleotides outside the gene matches: 11. CDR3 in amino acids: CASLRTSGSIGDTQYF. The CDR3 bases are TGTGCCAGTTTAAGGACTAGCGGGAGCATAGGCGATACGCAGTATTTT.

The chain has TRBV4-2 and TRBJ2-2; D ambiguous. Germline lookup yields CDR1 LGHNA and CDR2 YNFKEQ. V gave up 5 bases and J gave up 3 bases, with 7 bases separating them. The CDR3 totals 13 residues. The CDR3 nucleotides read TGTGCCAGCAGCTCAACTTACACCGGGGAGCTGTTTTTT. As protein: CASSSTYTGELFF.

V gene TRBV2 combines with J gene TRBJ1-5; D not resolved. Trimming took 4 bases from V and 0 from J, leaving 10 bases between them. Per germline, CDR1 SNHLY and CDR2 FYNNEI. This CDR3 spans 15 amino acids. The CDR3 bases are TGTGCCAGCAGTGGAGGGCCCAATAGCAATCAGCCCCAGCATTTT. The encoded protein is CASSGGPNSNQPQHF.

The V and J genes are TRBV18 and TRBJ1-6; no clear D. CDR3 length: 19 amino acids. From germline, CDR1 is KGHSH and CDR2 LQKENI. Trimming removed 3 bases at V and 5 bases at J, with 23 bases between. The CDR3 bases are TGTGCCAGCTCACCCGTTGTTATATCGCCAGGAATGGATAATTCACCCCTCCACTTT. Amino acid sequence: CASSPVVISPGMDNSPLHF.

This clone was seen just once. The chain links TRBV6-5 to TRBJ2-3; 8 nucleotides align to TRBD1. The J segment lost 8 bases and the V segment lost 7 bases, leaving 14 bases of the junction unmatched. Per the germline V gene, CDR1 is MNHEY and CDR2 is SVGAGI. This CDR3 contains 15 residues. CDR3 amino acids: CASTKGQGLGGTQYF. Written as DNA, the CDR3 is TGTGCCAGCACCAAAGGACAGGGCCTTGGGGGTACGCAGTATTTT.

The chain couples TRBV19 to TRBJ1-1, with D possibly being TRBD1 (5 bases). Germline-derived CDR1 and CDR2 are LNHDA and SQIVND (reference sequence). V was shortened by 1 base and J by 2 bases, with 11 bases between the two germline ends. The CDR3 spans 15 residues. CDR3 sequence reads: CASSIASGFNTEAFF. CDR3 DNA: TGTGCCAGTAGTATAGCATCAGGGTTTAACACTGAAGCTTTCTTT.

In this sample, this clone turned up a few times. This chain joins TRBV7-6 and TRBJ1-4; no firm D call. The germline V gene has CDR1 SGHVS and CDR2 FNYEAQ. V lost 4 bases to trimming and J lost 5 bases, with 14 bases between them. This CDR3 has 15 amino acids. CDR3 nucleotide sequence: TGTGCCAGCAGCTCATTTCGGGAACGAAATGAAAAACTGTTTTTT. Its translation: CASSSFRERNEKLFF.

This chain joins TRBV28 and TRBJ1-2; D unclear. The CDR3 loop spans 13 amino acids. Trimming took off 3 bases at V and 5 bases at J, with 10 bases between the two ends. From germline, CDR1 is MDHEN and CDR2 SYDVKM. CDR3 protein: CASSFDGRYGYTF. The CDR3 bases are TGTGCCAGCAGTTTTGACGGGAGATATGGCTACACCTTC.